These 27 T cell receptor beta chains share one sample of origin, sequenced in a study of graft-versus-host responses after intestinal transplantation. Antigen specificity for these receptors is unknown. Sequenced by immunoSEQ multiplex PCR; TCRdb stores in-frame clones only, minus some. Among 90,000 to 120,000 clones listed, roughly 87% were seen once. The sample in question was unstimulated CD4+ T cells sorted from spleen or lymph node cells, obtained before transplant. The receptors were gathered from a human donor who was the organ donor for an intestinal transplant.

The rearrangement joins TRBV19 to TRBJ1-2, with D unclear. Germline CDR1 LNHDA, CDR2 SQIVND (reference sequence). V lost 0 bases and J lost 2, with 7 bases in between. The CDR3 has 14 residues. CDR3 residues: CASSIDRPNYGYTF. The CDR3 DNA reads as TGTGCCAGTAGTATAGACAGGCCGAACTATGGCTACACCTTC.

The rearrangement links TRBV12-5 to TRBJ1-5; D ambiguous. Germline V lookup: CDR1 LGHNT, CDR2 FRNRAP. The CDR3 loop spans 10 amino acids. Trimming removed 3 bases at V and 6 bases at J, with 0 bases between. CDR3 sequence (DNA): TGTGCTAGTGGTTTTCAGCCCCAGCATTTT. Translated, it gives CASGFQPQHF. The entire variable domain, with the rest obtained from reference TRBV12-5 and TRBJ1-5, is as follows: DARVTQTPRHKVTEMGQEVTMRCQPILGHNTVFWYRQTMMQGLELLAYFRNRAPLDDSGMPKDRFSAEMPDATLATLKIQPSEPRDSAVYFCASGFQPQHFGDGTRLSIL.

Concerning this clone itself: Likely a read error: the CDR3 ends without its conserved phenylalanine or tryptophan. J is TRBJ2-3 and V is TRBV7-2; no reliable D call. This CDR3 has 12 residues. V lost 5 bases to trimming and J lost 5 bases, with 8 bases between them. Germline loops: CDR1 SGHTA, CDR2 FQGNSA. The CDR3 sequence: CASSRYRDTQYL. For the CDR3, the DNA is TGTGCCAGCAGCCGTTATAGAGATACGCAGTATCTT.

The chain links TRBV18 to TRBJ2-7; 11 bases agree with TRBD1. CDR3 length: 14 amino acids. V lost 3 bases and J lost 3; bases outside the gene matches: 1. The germline CDR1 and CDR2 sequences are KGHSH and LQKENI. The CDR3 spells CASSPGTGGYEQYF. In DNA, the CDR3 is TGTGCCAGCTCACCCGGGACAGGGGGCTACGAGCAGTACTTC.

The gene calls are TRBV5-1 and TRBJ2-3; 10 bases align to TRBD2. There are 17 residues in the CDR3. Germline loops: CDR1 SGHRS, CDR2 YFSETQ. J was trimmed by 4 bases and V by 0 bases; bases with no gene match: 8. CDR3 protein: CASSLEPSGRVADTQYF. CDR3 sequence (DNA): TGCGCCAGCAGCTTGGAGCCGAGCGGGAGGGTGGCAGATACGCAGTATTTT.

This chain links TRBV19 with TRBJ2-7, with D possibly TRBD1 on 7 matching bases. Germline V gene sequence: CDR1 LNHDA, CDR2 SQIVND (reference sequence). V dropped 5 bases and J dropped 0 bases, with 17 bases sitting between them. The CDR3 has 16 residues. Here the CDR3 DNA reads TGTGCCAGTAGTCCCGGGGGACAGTTACGCTCCTACGAGCAGTACTTC. Translating gives CASSPGGQLRSYEQYF.

This clone showed up just once. This chain links TRBV6-4 with TRBJ2-5; maybe TRBD2 (6 bases). This CDR3 is built from 14 residues. CDR1 is MRHNA and CDR2 is SNTAGT in the germline V gene. The V and J ends lost 6 bases and 1 base respectively, with 12 bases between them. The CDR3 spells CASSVNGGQETQYF. DNA for the CDR3: TGTGCCAGCAGCGTAAACGGGGGCCAAGAGACCCAGTACTTC.

V gene TRBV20-1 combines with J gene TRBJ2-5; a possible D gene is TRBD2 (5 bases). Trimming stripped 5 bases from V and 13 bases from J, with 8 bases between. This CDR3 is 8 amino acids long. CDR1 is DFQATT, CDR2 SNEGSKA, per germline (reference sequence). The CDR3 spells CSAGTRYF. CDR3 in DNA: TGCAGTGCTGGAACTAGGTACTTC.

The chain carries TRBV5-1 and TRBJ2-1; 12 positions match TRBD2. This CDR3 is built from 16 residues. The germline V gene has CDR1 SGHRS and CDR2 YFSETQ. J gave up 5 bases and V 5 bases, and 8 bases lay outside the gene matches. DNA of the CDR3: TGCGCCAGCAGACAGATACTAGCGGGAGGTCACAATGAGCAGTTCTTC. This codes for CASRQILAGGHNEQFF.

This chain joins TRBV11-2 and TRBJ1-2; 8 bases are shared with TRBD1. This CDR3 contains 14 residues. Germline V gene lookup returns CDR1 SGHAT and CDR2 FQNNGV. The V and J ends lost 5 bases and 7 bases, in that order; junction bases with no gene match: 9. DNA for the CDR3: TGTGCCAGCAGCCTGGACAGGGAGCTTTCTGGCTACACCTTC. It translates to CASSLDRELSGYTF.

The J gene is TRBJ2-2, the V gene TRBV5-4; unclear D gene. Trimming left V 4 bases short and J 1 base short, with 11 bases between. Germline V lookup: CDR1 SGHNT, CDR2 YYREEE (reference sequence). CDR3 length equals 15 residues. CDR3 sequence reads: CASSRTSRNTGELFF. The CDR3 coding sequence is TGTGCCAGCAGCAGAACCTCGCGGAACACCGGGGAGCTGTTTTTT. The full variable domain, rest sourced from reference TRBV5-4 and TRBJ2-2, is ETGVTQSPTHLIKTRGQQVTLRCSSQSGHNTVSWYQQALGQGPQFIFQYYREEENGRGNFPPRFSGLQFPNYSSELNVNALELDDSALYLCASSRTSRNTGELFFGEGSRLTVL.

This clone was seen a handful of times. This chain uses TRBV4-2 with TRBJ2-2; D not resolved. Germline V gene data show CDR1 as LGHNA and CDR2 as YNFKEQ. The CDR3 covers 16 residues. The germline V and J ends were trimmed by 0 bases and 0 bases, with 8 bases remaining between them. CDR3 sequence: CASSQDETANTGELFF. CDR3 DNA sequence: TGTGCCAGCAGCCAAGATGAGACTGCGAACACCGGGGAGCTGTTTTTT.

The rearrangement links TRBV5-1 to TRBJ2-5, with 7 positions matching TRBD1. The J call may be incorrect, as the DNA end agrees better with TRBJ2-7. Germline CDR1 reads SGHRS; CDR2 reads YFSETQ. The CDR3 contains 15 residues. CDR3 residues: CASSNRQGLPYEQYF. The CDR3 coding sequence is TGCGCCAGCAGCAATCGACAGGGCTTGCCCTACGAGCAGTACTTC.

This chain links TRBV30 with TRBJ2-1, with D perhaps TRBD2 (6 bases). Germline V lookup: CDR1 GTSNPN, CDR2 SVGIG (reference sequence). Trimming shortened V by 7 bases and J by 7 bases, and 20 bases separated the two germline ends. The CDR3 runs to 14 residues. The CDR3 region is CAFSKRAQANEQFF. In nucleotides, the CDR3 is TGTGCCTTCTCTAAGCGGGCCCAGGCGAATGAGCAGTTCTTC. Full variable domain (remainder filled in from reference TRBV30 and TRBJ2-1): SQTIHQWPATLVQPVGSPLSLECTVEGTSNPNLYWYRQAAGRGLQLLFYSVGIGQISSEVPQNLSASRPQDRQFILSSKKLLLSDSGFYLCAFSKRAQANEQFFGPGTRLTVL.

The table lists this clone with a count of one. CDR3 region: CASSQVGLAGPREQFF. In nucleotides, the CDR3 is TGCGCCAGCAGCCAAGTTGGACTAGCGGGGCCAAGGGAGCAGTTCTTC. The chain employs TRBV4-1 and TRBJ2-1; 12 bases are shared with TRBD2. Germline V gives CDR1 MGHRA, CDR2 YSYEKL. The V and J ends lost 1 base and 10 bases, in that order; junction bases with no gene match: 8. The CDR3 totals 16 residues.

The chain is built from TRBV6-1 and TRBJ2-2; D unclear. This CDR3 comprises 15 residues. The germline gives CDR1 MNHNS, CDR2 SASEGT. Trimming took 0 bases from V and 1 from J, leaving 6 bases between them. The CDR3: CASSEAWQNTGELFF. Here the CDR3 DNA reads TGTGCCAGCAGTGAAGCGTGGCAGAACACCGGGGAGCTGTTTTTT.

The chain carries TRBV19 and TRBJ1-4; 7 bases match TRBD1. Germline assignment: CDR1 LNHDA and CDR2 SQIVND (reference sequence). V trimming: 11 bases; J trimming: 8 bases; junction bases outside the gene matches: 5. The CDR3 runs to 11 residues. The CDR3 nucleotides are TGTGCCGCCCAGGGGGGGGAAAAACTGTTTTTT. It specifies CAAQGGEKLFF.

V gene TRBV18 combines with J gene TRBJ1-2, with no clear D. The CDR3 consists of 13 residues. From germline, CDR1 is KGHSH and CDR2 LQKENI. The germline V and J ends were trimmed by 6 bases and 0 bases, with 8 bases remaining between them. CDR3 in amino acids: CASSPDSNYGYTF. DNA of the CDR3: TGTGCCAGCTCCCCGGACTCTAACTATGGCTACACCTTC.

The V and J genes are TRBV30 and TRBJ1-5; 12 nucleotides align to TRBD1. The germline V gene encodes CDR1 GTSNPN and CDR2 SVGIG (reference sequence). This CDR3 contains 17 residues. The junction had 10 bases not matched to a gene; V was cut back by 5 bases and J by 2 bases. The CDR3 loop reads CAWAPGTGGWGNQPQHF. CDR3 bases: TGTGCCTGGGCACCCGGGACAGGGGGCTGGGGCAATCAGCCCCAGCATTTT. Full variable domain (missing parts from reference TRBV30 and TRBJ1-5): SQTIHQWPATLVQPVGSPLSLECTVEGTSNPNLYWYRQAAGRGLQLLFYSVGIGQISSEVPQNLSASRPQDRQFILSSKKLLLSDSGFYLCAWAPGTGGWGNQPQHFGDGTRLSIL.

The chain joins TRBV19 to TRBJ1-5; D remains ambiguous. Germline-derived CDR1 and CDR2 are LNHDA and SQIVND (reference sequence). The CDR3 runs 16 residues. Trimming cost V 6 bases and J 0 bases, with 15 bases left between them. The CDR3 nucleotides are TGTGCCAGTAGGCGTGGGGAGATTTATAGCAATCAGCCCCAGCATTTT. Translated, it gives CASRRGEIYSNQPQHF.

This sequence joins TRBV5-1 and TRBJ1-1; maybe TRBD1 (5 bases). V shed 3 bases and J shed 5 bases, with 14 bases lying between them. Germline V gene data show CDR1 as SGHRS and CDR2 as YFSETQ. The CDR3 runs 14 residues. CDR3 protein: CASSSGTEGTEAFF. The DNA of the CDR3 is TGCGCCAGCAGCTCGGGGACGGAGGGGACTGAAGCTTTCTTT.

The rearrangement joins TRBV19 to TRBJ1-1; TRBD1 matches 8 bases. The J segment lost 9 bases and the V segment lost 1 base, leaving 1 base of the junction unmatched. This CDR3 has 12 residues. Looked up from germline, CDR1 is LNHDA and CDR2 is SQIVND (reference sequence). Written as DNA, the CDR3 is TGTGCCAGTAGTATAGGGACAGGGCAAGCTTTCTTT. Translating gives CASSIGTGQAFF.

Only a few counts were recorded for this clone. This sequence joins TRBV29-1 and TRBJ2-7, with D maybe TRBD1 (6 bases). This CDR3 region has 12 residues. Germline loops: CDR1 SQVTM, CDR2 ANQGSEA. V lost 7 bases and J lost 1, with 11 bases in between. Here the CDR3 reads CSGGPGSYEQYF. The CDR3 coding sequence is TGCAGCGGGGGGCCAGGGTCCTACGAGCAGTACTTC.

The rearrangement joins TRBV11-3 to TRBJ2-2, with unresolved D. V dropped 3 bases and J dropped 4 bases, with 6 bases sitting between them. Looked up from germline, CDR1 is SGHNT and CDR2 is YENEEA. The CDR3 covers 13 residues. This CDR3 is CASSLLSTGELFF. The CDR3 region has the DNA TGTGCCAGCAGCTTGCTGTCCACCGGGGAGCTGTTTTTT.

This chain connects TRBV7-2 to TRBJ1-1; D not certain. The CDR3 is 14 residues long. The V end was cut by 5 bases, the J end by 0 bases, with 10 bases between. Germline assignment: CDR1 SGHTA and CDR2 FQGNSA. The CDR3 protein is CASSPGPLNTEAFF. Written as DNA, the CDR3 is TGTGCCAGCAGCCCCGGGCCATTGAACACTGAAGCTTTCTTT. Based on the CDR3 plus reference TRBV7-2 and TRBJ1-1, the full variable domain is GAGVSQSPSNKVTEKGKDVELRCDPISGHTALYWYRQSLGQGLEFLIYFQGNSAPDKSGLPSDRFSAERTGGSVSTLTIQRTQQEDSAVYLCASSPGPLNTEAFFGQGTRLTVV.

The chain is built from TRBV2 and TRBJ1-1; possible D gene TRBD1, 6 bases. The CDR3 runs to 14 residues. Germline assignment: CDR1 SNHLY and CDR2 FYNNEI. V was cut by 9 bases and J by 2 bases, with 16 bases left in between. The CDR3 DNA follows: TGTGCCAGTACACCTACAGGGATTAACACTGAAGCTTTCTTT. As protein: CASTPTGINTEAFF.

This chain links TRBV28 with TRBJ2-7; 7 positions match TRBD1. V was clipped by 7 bases and J by 2 bases; unmatched bases: 2. This CDR3 has 12 residues. Per the germline V gene, CDR1 is MDHEN and CDR2 is SYDVKM. The CDR3, as DNA: TGTGCCAGCAATCAGGGGGCCTACGAGCAGTACTTC. Translation gives CASNQGAYEQYF.